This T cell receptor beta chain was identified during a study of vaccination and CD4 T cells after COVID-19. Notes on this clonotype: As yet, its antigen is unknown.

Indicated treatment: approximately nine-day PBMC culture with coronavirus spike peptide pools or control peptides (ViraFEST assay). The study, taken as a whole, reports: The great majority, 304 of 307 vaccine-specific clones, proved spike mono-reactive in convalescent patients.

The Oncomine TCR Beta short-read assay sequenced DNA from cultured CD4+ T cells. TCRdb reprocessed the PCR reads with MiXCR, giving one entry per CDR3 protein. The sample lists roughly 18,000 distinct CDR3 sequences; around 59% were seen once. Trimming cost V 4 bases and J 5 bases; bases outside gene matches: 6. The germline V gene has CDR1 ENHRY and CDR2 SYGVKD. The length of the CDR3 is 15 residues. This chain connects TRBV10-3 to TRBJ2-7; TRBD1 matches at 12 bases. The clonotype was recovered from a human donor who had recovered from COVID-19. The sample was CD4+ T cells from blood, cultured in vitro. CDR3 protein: CAISVGTGGKNEQYF. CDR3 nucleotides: TGTGCCATCAGTGTGGGGACAGGGGGCAAGAACGAGCAGTACTTC.